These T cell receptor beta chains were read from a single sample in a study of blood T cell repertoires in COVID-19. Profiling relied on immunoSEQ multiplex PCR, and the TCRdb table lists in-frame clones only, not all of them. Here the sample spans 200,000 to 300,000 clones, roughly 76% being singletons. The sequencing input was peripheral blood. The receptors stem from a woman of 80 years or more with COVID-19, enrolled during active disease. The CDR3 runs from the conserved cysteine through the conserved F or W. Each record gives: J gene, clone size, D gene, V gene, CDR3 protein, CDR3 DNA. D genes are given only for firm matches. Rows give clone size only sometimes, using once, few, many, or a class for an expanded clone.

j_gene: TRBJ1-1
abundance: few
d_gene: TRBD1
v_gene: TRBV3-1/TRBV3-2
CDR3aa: CASSLAGGRTEAFF
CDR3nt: TGTGCCAGCAGTCTGGCAGGGGGCCGGACTGAAGCTTTCTTT

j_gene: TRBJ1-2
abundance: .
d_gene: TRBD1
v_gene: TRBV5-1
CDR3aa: CASSLGQGNYGYTF
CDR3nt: TGCGCCAGCAGCCTTGGACAGGGCAACTATGGCTACACCTTC

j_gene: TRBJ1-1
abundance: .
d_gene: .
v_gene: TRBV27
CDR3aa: CASSLIGVMQGDTEAFF
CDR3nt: TGTGCCAGCAGTTTGATCGGAGTTATGCAGGGCGACACTGAAGCTTTCTTT

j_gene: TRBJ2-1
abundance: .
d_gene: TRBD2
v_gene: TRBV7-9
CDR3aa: CASSLVAGGYNEQFF
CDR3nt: TGTGCCAGCAGCCTAGTAGCGGGGGGCTACAATGAGCAGTTCTTC

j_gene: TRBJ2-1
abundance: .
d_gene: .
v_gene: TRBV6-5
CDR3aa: CASSLANEQFF
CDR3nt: TGTGCCAGCAGTTTAGCCAATGAGCAGTTCTTC

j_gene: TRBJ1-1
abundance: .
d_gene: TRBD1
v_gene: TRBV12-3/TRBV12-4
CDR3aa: CASSPGTVPVAFF
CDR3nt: TGTGCCAGCAGTCCAGGGACAGTCCCTGTGGCTTTCTTT

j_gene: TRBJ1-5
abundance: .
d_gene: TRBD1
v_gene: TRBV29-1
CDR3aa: CSVAQGMEQPQHF
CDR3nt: TGCAGCGTTGCACAGGGGATGGAACAGCCCCAGCATTTT

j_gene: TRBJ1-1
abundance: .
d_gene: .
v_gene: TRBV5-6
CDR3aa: CASRRAGVNTEAFF
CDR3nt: TGTGCCAGCAGGAGGGCAGGGGTGAACACTGAAGCTTTCTTT

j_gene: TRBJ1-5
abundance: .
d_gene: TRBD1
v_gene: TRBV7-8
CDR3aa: CASSLDRVRNQPQHF
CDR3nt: TGTGCCAGCAGCTTGGACAGGGTAAGGAATCAGCCCCAGCATTTT

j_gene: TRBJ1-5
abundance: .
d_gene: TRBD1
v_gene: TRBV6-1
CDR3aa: CASSAESNRGNQPQHF
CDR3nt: TGTGCCAGCAGTGCCGAATCCAACAGGGGTAATCAGCCCCAGCATTTT

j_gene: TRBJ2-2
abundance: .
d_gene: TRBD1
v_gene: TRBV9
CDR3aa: CASSGRDRGSTGELFF
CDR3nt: TGTGCCAGCAGTGGCCGGGACAGGGGGAGCACCGGGGAGCTGTTTTTT

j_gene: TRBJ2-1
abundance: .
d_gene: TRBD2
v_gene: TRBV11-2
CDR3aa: CASSTSGGASYNEQFF
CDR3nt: TGTGCCAGCAGCACCAGCGGGGGGGCGTCCTACAATGAGCAGTTCTTC

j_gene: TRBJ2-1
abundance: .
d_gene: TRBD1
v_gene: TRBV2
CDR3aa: CASIQDRGSGEQFF
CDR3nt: TGTGCCAGCATTCAGGACAGGGGGAGCGGTGAGCAGTTCTTC

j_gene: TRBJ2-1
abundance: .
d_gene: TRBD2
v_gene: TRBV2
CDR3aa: CASSLRAGPPNEQFF
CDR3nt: TGTGCCAGCTCCCTCAGAGCGGGACCGCCAAATGAGCAGTTCTTC

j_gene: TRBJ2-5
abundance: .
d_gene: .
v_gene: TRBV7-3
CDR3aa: CASSPTGAQETQYF
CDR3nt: TGTGCCAGCAGCCCCACTGGTGCCCAAGAGACCCAGTACTTC

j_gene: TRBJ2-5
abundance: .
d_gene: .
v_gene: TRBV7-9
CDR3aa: CASSSPRLREETQYF
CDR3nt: TGTGCCAGCAGCTCTCCCCGCTTGAGGGAGGAGACCCAGTACTTC

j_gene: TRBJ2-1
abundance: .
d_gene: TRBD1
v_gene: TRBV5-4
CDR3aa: CASSLDRVNYGYNEQFF
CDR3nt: TGTGCCAGCAGCCTTGACAGGGTTAATTATGGCTACAATGAGCAGTTCTTC

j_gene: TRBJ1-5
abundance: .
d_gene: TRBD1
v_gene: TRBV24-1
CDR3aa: CATSSTGTGRVQPQHF
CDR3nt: TGTGCCACCAGTTCCACCGGGACAGGGCGGGTCCAGCCCCAGCATTTT

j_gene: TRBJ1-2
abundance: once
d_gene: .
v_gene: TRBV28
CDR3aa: CASRRPRANYGYTF
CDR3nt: TGTGCCAGCAGACGACCCCGGGCTAACTATGGCTACACCTTC

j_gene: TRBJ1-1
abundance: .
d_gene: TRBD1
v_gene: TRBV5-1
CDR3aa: CASSWDRAYTEAFF
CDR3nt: TGCGCCAGCAGCTGGGACAGGGCCTACACTGAAGCTTTCTTT

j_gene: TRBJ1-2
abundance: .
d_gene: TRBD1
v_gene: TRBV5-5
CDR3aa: CASSLGQGHSNGYTF
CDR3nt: TGTGCCAGCAGCCTCGGACAGGGCCACTCCAATGGCTACACCTTC

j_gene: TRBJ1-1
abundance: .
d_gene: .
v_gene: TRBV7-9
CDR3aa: CASSRMTGLNTEAFF
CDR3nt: TGTGCCAGCAGCCGAATGACAGGCTTGAACACTGAAGCTTTCTTT

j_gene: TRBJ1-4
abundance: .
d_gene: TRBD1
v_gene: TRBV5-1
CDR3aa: CASSLQGQGGEKLFF
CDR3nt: TGCGCCAGCAGCTTGCAAGGGCAGGGGGGCGAAAAACTGTTTTTT

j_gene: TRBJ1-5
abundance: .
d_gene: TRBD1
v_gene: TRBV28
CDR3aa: CASSLWEGARSQPQHF
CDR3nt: TGTGCCAGCAGTTTATGGGAGGGGGCGAGAAGTCAGCCCCAGCATTTT

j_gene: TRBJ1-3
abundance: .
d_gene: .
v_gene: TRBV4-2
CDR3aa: CASSQDEGTGNTIYF
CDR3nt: TGTGCCAGCAGCCAAGACGAGGGGACAGGAAACACCATATATTTT

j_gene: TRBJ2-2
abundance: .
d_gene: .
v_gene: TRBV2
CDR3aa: CASAREDVTGELFF
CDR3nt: TGTGCCAGCGCTAGAGAAGACGTGACCGGGGAGCTGTTTTTT

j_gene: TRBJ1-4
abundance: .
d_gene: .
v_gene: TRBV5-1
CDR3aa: CASSLGRALSEKLFF
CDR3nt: TGCGCCAGCAGCTTGGGGCGGGCATTGAGTGAAAAACTGTTTTTT

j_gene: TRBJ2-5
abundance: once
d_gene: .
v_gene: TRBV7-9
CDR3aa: CASSLWSTIEETQYF
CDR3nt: TGTGCCAGCAGCTTATGGTCGACTATCGAGGAGACCCAGTACTTC

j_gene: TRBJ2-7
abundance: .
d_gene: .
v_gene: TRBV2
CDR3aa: CASSGQGGYSYEQYF
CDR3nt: TGTGCCAGCAGTGGACAGGGAGGTTACTCCTACGAGCAGTACTTC

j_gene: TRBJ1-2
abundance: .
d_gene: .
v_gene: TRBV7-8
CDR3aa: CASSLARTAYGYTF
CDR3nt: TGTGCCAGCAGCTTAGCGCGGACAGCCTATGGCTACACCTTC

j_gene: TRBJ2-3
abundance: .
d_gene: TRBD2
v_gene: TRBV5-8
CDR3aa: CASRTLAVFTDTQYF
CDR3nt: TGTGCCAGCAGGACCCTAGCGGTTTTCACAGATACGCAGTATTTT

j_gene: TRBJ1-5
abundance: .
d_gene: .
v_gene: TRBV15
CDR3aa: CATSRENLDSGNQPQHF
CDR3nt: TGTGCCACCAGCAGAGAAAATCTTGATAGCGGCAATCAGCCCCAGCATTTT

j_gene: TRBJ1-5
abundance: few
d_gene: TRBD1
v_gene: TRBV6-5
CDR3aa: CASSSTGVSNQPQHF
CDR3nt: TGTGCCAGCAGTTCGACAGGGGTGAGCAATCAGCCCCAGCATTTT

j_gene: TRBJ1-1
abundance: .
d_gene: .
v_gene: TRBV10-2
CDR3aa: CASSRGGSTEAFF
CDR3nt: TGCGCCAGCAGCAGGGGAGGGTCCACTGAAGCTTTCTTT

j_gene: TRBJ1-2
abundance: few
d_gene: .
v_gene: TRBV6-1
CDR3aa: CASSERNRAPRGGYTF
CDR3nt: TGTGCCAGCAGTGAACGAAACAGGGCCCCACGCGGTGGCTACACCTTC

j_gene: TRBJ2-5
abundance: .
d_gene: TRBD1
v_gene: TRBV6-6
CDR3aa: CASSYTGEETQYF
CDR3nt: TGTGCCAGCAGTTACACAGGGGAAGAGACCCAGTACTTC

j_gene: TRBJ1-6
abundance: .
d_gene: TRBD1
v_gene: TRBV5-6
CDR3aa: CASSLDRGHAPLHF
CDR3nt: TGTGCCAGCAGCTTGGACAGGGGGCATGCACCCCTCCACTTT

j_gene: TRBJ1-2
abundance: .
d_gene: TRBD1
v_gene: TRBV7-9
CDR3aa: CASSLTGAAGYTF
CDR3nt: TGTGCCAGCAGCTTGACAGGGGCGGCTGGCTACACCTTC

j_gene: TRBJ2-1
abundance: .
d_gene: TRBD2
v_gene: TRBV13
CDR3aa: CASSLSLAGESSYNEQFF
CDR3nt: TGTGCCAGCAGCTTATCACTAGCGGGAGAAAGCTCCTACAATGAGCAGTTCTTC

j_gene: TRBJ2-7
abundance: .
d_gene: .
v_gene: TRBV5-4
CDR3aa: CASSLGSRDYEQYF
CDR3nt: TGTGCCAGCAGCTTGGGGAGCAGGGACTACGAGCAGTACTTC

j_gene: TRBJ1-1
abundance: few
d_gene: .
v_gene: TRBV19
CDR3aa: CASSMGSHTEAFF
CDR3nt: TGTGCCAGTTCGATGGGCAGTCACACTGAAGCTTTCTTT

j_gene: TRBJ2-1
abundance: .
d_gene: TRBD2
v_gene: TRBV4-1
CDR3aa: CASSQELGGGRATYNEQFF
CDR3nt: TGCGCCAGCAGCCAAGAGTTGGGGGGCGGGAGGGCCACCTACAATGAGCAGTTCTTC

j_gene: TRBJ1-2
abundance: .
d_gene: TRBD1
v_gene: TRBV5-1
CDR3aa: CASNFEGGAGGYTF
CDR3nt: TGCGCCAGCAACTTCGAAGGGGGCGCGGGTGGCTACACCTTC

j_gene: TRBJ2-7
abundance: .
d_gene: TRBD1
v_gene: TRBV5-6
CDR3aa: CASSLPGGKVSEQYF
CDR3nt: TGTGCCAGCAGTTTGCCAGGGGGAAAAGTCTCCGAGCAGTACTTC

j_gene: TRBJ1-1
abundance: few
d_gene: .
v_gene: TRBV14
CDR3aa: CASSQSYTEAFF
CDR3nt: TGTGCCAGCAGCCAATCGTATACTGAAGCTTTCTTT

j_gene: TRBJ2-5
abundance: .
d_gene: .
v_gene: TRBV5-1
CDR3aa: CASSFSGGFQETQYF
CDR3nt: TGCGCCAGCAGCTTCAGTGGCGGGTTCCAAGAGACCCAGTACTTC